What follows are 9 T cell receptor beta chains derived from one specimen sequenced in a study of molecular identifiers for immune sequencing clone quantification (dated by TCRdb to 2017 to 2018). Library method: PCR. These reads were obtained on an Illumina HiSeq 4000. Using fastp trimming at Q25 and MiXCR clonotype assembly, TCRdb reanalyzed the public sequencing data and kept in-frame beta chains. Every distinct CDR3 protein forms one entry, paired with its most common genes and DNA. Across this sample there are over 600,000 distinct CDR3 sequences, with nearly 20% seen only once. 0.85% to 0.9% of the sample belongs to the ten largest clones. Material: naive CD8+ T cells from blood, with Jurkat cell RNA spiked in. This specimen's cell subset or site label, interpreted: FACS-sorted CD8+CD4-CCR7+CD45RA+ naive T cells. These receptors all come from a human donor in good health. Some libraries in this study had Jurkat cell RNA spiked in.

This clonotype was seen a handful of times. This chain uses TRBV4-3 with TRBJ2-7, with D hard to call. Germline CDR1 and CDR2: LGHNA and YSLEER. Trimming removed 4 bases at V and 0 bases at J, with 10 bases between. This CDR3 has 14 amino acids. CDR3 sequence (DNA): TGCGCCAGCAGCCTAGGGTTTTCCTCCTACGAGCAGTACTTC. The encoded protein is CASSLGFSSYEQYF.

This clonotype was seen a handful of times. In DNA, the CDR3 is TGTGCCAGCAGCAAAAGACCTAGCGGAAACTACGAGCAGTACTTC. Translated, it gives CASSKRPSGNYEQYF. V gene TRBV21-1 combines with J gene TRBJ2-7; whether TRBD2, the table's D call, matches the DNA was not checked. TRBV21-1 is a pseudogene. The CDR3 extends over 15 amino acids.

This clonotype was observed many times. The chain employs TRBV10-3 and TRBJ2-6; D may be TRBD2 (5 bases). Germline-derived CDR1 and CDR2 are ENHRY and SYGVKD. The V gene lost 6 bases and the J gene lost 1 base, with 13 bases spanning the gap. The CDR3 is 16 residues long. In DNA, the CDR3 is TGTGCCATCAGCCCGGGGTCGGAGTCTGGGGCCAACGTCCTGACTTTC. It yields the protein CAISPGSESGANVLTF.

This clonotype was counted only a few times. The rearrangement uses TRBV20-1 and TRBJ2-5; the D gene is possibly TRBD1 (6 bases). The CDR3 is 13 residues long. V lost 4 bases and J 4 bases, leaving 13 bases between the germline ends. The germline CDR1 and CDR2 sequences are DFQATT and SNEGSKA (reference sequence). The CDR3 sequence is CSANPGTIETQYF. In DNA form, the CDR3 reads TGCAGTGCTAATCCCGGGACAATAGAGACCCAGTACTTC.

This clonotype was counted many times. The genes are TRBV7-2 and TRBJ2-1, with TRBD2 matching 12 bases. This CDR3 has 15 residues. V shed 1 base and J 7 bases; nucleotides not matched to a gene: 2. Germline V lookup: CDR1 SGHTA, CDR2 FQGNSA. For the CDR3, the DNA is TGTGCCAGCAGCTTAGGACTAGCGGGAGAAAATGAGCAGTTCTTC. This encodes CASSLGLAGENEQFF.

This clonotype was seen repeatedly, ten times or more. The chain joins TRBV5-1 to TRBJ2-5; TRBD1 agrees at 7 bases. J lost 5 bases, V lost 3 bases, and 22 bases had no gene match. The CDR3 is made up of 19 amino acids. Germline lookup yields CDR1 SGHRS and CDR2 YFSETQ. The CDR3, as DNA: TGCGCCAGCAGCTCAACTCGACCCTCTATGACAGGGTCACTGGAGACCCAGTACTTC. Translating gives CASSSTRPSMTGSLETQYF.

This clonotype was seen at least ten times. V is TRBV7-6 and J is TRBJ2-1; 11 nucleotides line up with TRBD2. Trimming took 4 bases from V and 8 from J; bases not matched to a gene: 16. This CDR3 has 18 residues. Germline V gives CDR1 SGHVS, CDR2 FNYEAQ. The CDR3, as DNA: TGTGCCAGCAGCTCCCCTAGCGGGGGGACAGCCCGGGCCCATGAGCAGTTCTTC. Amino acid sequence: CASSSPSGGTARAHEQFF.

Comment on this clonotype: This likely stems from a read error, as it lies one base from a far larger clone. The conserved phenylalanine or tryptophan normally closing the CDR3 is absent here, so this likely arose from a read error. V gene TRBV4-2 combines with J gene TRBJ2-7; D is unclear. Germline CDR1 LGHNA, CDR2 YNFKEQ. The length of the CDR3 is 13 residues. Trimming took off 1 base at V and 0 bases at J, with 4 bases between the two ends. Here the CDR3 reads CASSQVTSYEQYY. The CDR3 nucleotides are TGTGCCAGCAGCCAAGTTACCTCCTACGAGCAGTACTAC.

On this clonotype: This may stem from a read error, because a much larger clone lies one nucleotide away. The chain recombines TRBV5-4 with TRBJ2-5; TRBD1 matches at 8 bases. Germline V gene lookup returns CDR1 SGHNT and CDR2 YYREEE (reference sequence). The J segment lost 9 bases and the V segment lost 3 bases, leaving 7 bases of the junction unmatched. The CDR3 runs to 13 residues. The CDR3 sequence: CASSSGGPEAQYF. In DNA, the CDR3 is TGTGCCAGCAGCTCAGGGGGCCCTGAGGCCCAGTACTTC.